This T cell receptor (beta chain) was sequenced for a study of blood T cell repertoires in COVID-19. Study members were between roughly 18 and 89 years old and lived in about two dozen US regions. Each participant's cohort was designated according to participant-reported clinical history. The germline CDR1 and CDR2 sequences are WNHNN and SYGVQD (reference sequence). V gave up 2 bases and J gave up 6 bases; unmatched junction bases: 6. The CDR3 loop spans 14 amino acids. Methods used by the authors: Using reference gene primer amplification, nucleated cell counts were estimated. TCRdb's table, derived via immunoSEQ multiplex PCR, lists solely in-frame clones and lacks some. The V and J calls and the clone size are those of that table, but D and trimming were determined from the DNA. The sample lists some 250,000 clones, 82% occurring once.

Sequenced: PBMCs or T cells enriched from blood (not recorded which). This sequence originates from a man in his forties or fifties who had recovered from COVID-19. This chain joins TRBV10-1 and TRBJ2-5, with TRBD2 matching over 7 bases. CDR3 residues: CASSEGGSAKTQYF. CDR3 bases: TGCGCCAGCAGTGAGGGCGGGAGTGCGAAGACCCAGTACTTC.